The clone carrying this T cell receptor beta chain has a handful of counts. What it recognizes is unknown. The data derive from a study of beta chain features in type 1 diabetes. Reverse transcription of all isolated RNA meant that expressed TCRB transcripts were sequenced. The assay was immunoSEQ multiplex PCR, and TCRdb's table has in-frame clones only and misses some. The sample lists about 160,000 clones; just over 8% were seen once. Study-level results: Reduced insertions and increased deletions marked VDJ junctions in type 1 diabetes patients. In every one of the four CD4+ subsets, TCRB CDR3s were moderately but significantly shorter in Type 1 diabetes patients.

It was one heparinised blood draw, averaging approximately 100 mL, that each donor gave. In germline, CDR1 is LNHDA, CDR2 SQIVND (reference sequence). The CDR3 runs 15 residues. After removal of 6 bases from V and 2 bases from J, the junction contained 6 bases not matched to a gene. The chain couples TRBV19 to TRBJ2-7, with TRBD1 identical over 11 bases. This clonotype was sampled from a woman in her late teens or twenties with type 1 diabetes. The sample was central memory CD4+ T cells from blood. The CDR3 sequence: CASRKGQGATYEQYF. In nucleotides, the CDR3 is TGTGCCAGTAGAAAAGGACAGGGGGCGACCTACGAGCAGTACTTC.